The source of this TCR beta chain is a study of blood T cell repertoires in COVID-19. Germline trimming cut 5 bases from V and 3 bases from J; bases unmatched to any gene: 10. There are 17 residues in the CDR3. Germline values: CDR1 SEHNR, CDR2 FQNEAQ (reference sequence). The data were produced by immunoSEQ multiplex PCR, yet TCRdb's version contains in-frame clones alone and is incomplete. This table holds some 280,000 clones, roughly 90% found once. The J gene is TRBJ1-2, the V gene TRBV7-9, with TRBD1 matching over 12 bases. The clonotype originates from a woman in her twenties or thirties with active or convalescent COVID-19. The sample consisted of peripheral blood. The CDR3 nucleotides read TGTGCCAGCAGCCCACTCCTAGGGACAGGGGGCGACTATGGCTACACCTTC. It encodes CASSPLLGTGGDYGYTF.